Following are 30 T cell receptor beta chains from one sample sequenced in a study of blood T cell repertoires in COVID-19. Measured with immunoSEQ multiplex PCR; TCRdb has only the in-frame clones, and not every one. The data contain roughly 190,000 clones, 86% of them singletons. Specimen: peripheral blood. The receptors come from a woman aged 55-69 years with COVID-19, enrolled during active disease.

The chain links TRBV4-2 to TRBJ1-1; tentatively, D is TRBD1 (6 bases). This CDR3 is built from 15 residues. Trimming removed 0 bases at V and 5 bases at J, with 13 bases between. Per germline, CDR1 LGHNA and CDR2 YNFKEQ. The CDR3 region is CASSQEGTIKTEAFF. Written as DNA, the CDR3 is TGTGCCAGCAGCCAAGAGGGGACAATTAAGACTGAAGCTTTCTTT.

This chain connects TRBV18 to TRBJ2-2, with a weak D call TRBD2 (5 bases). This CDR3 spans 14 amino acids. Trimming pared 5 bases from V and 4 bases from J, leaving 11 bases between. Germline V lookup: CDR1 KGHSH, CDR2 LQKENI. CDR3 sequence: CASSTQTSTGELFF. The CDR3 DNA is TGTGCCAGCTCAACCCAAACTAGCACCGGGGAGCTGTTTTTT.

V gene TRBV30 combines with J gene TRBJ2-7; 12 bases fit TRBD1. With V trimmed by 7 bases and J by 4 bases, 2 bases remained unmatched. The CDR3 is 12 amino acids. Germline V lookup: CDR1 GTSNPN, CDR2 SVGIG (reference sequence). The CDR3 protein is CASGQGAYEQYF. The CDR3 region has the DNA TGTGCCTCGGGACAGGGGGCGTACGAGCAGTACTTC.

In this sample, this clone turned up once. This chain connects TRBV2 to TRBJ1-2; D gene ambiguous. The CDR3 sequence is 12 residues long. Germline CDR1 is SNHLY and CDR2 is FYNNEI. V lost 8 bases, J lost 4 bases, and 11 bases lay in between. CDR3: CASRETTYGYTF. The CDR3 DNA is TGTGCCAGCCGGGAGACGACCTATGGCTACACCTTC. The whole variable domain, remainder taken from reference TRBV2 and TRBJ1-2, is EPEVTQTPSHQVTQMGQEVILRCVPISNHLYFYWYRQILGQKVEFLVSFYNNEISEKSEIFDDQFSVERPDGSNFTLKIRSTKLEDSAMYFCASRETTYGYTFGSGTRLTVV.

V usage is TRBV7-2 and J usage is TRBJ2-1; a possible D gene is TRBD1 (6 bases). Germline V gene data show CDR1 as SGHTA and CDR2 as FQGNSA. Trimming stripped 1 base from V and 5 bases from J, with 9 bases between. The length of the CDR3 is 14 residues. The CDR3, as DNA: TGTGCCAGCAGCTTAGGGACAGAAAACAATGAGCAGTTCTTC. Encoded protein: CASSLGTENNEQFF.

The rearrangement joins TRBV5-1 to TRBJ1-3, with D possibly matching TRBD1 (5 bases). The CDR3 is 15 amino acids. The V gene lost 3 bases and the J gene lost 1 base, with 11 bases spanning the gap. Germline V gives CDR1 SGHRS, CDR2 YFSETQ. The CDR3 is CASSYTRGSGNTIYF. CDR3 coding DNA: TGCGCCAGCAGCTACACTCGGGGGTCTGGAAACACCATATATTTT.

CDR3 nucleotides: TGTGCCAGCAGTTTAGGTTCCAGGATTGCTTACGAGCAGTACTTC. Protein: CASSLGSRIAYEQYF. The chain employs TRBV27 and TRBJ2-7; D gene uncertain. Germline V gene data show CDR1 as MNHEY and CDR2 as SMNVEV (reference sequence). V dropped 2 bases and J dropped 4 bases, with 15 bases sitting between them. The CDR3 sequence is 15 residues long.

This rearrangement joins TRBV19 to TRBJ1-5, with D possibly matching TRBD1 (5 bases). V lost 3 bases to trimming and J lost 12 bases, with 12 bases between them. Per germline, CDR1 LNHDA and CDR2 SQIVND (reference sequence). CDR3 size: 12 residues. The CDR3 region is CASSITGSHQHF. CDR3 bases: TGTGCCAGTAGTATTACAGGATCGCACCAGCATTTT.

Here the CDR3 DNA reads TGCGCCAGCAGCTTGGCCTCCGGGACAAGGACCCTATACGAGCAGTACTTC. It yields the protein CASSLASGTRTLYEQYF. The V and J genes are TRBV5-1 and TRBJ2-7, with a weak D call TRBD1 (6 bases). With 0 bases removed from V and 4 bases from J, the gap between germline ends came to 20 bases. The CDR3 is 17 residues long. Germline lookup yields CDR1 SGHRS and CDR2 YFSETQ.

V gene TRBV11-2 combines with J gene TRBJ2-1; unclear D gene. Germline loops: CDR1 SGHAT, CDR2 FQNNGV. The CDR3 is 15 amino acids. V was pared by 5 bases and J by 8 bases, with 19 bases between. In DNA form, the CDR3 reads TGTGCCAGCAGCGGCCCCTGGCGGATCGAGGATGAGCAGTTCTTC. Translating it yields CASSGPWRIEDEQFF.

V and J are TRBV5-1 and TRBJ2-5; TRBD2 aligns across 10 bases. J gave up 5 bases and V 4 bases, and 8 bases lay outside the gene matches. The CDR3 is made up of 15 amino acids. Germline assignment: CDR1 SGHRS and CDR2 YFSETQ. The CDR3 region is CASSPLAGAGETQYF. CDR3 nucleotide sequence: TGCGCCAGCAGCCCGCTAGCGGGAGCCGGGGAGACCCAGTACTTC.

The V gene is TRBV20-1, the J gene TRBJ2-2, with 9 bases lining up with TRBD1. Trimming at V came to 3 bases and at J to 6 bases, leaving 2 bases not matched to a gene. Germline loops: CDR1 DFQATT, CDR2 SNEGSKA (reference sequence). This CDR3 has 13 residues. The CDR3 is CSASTGGSGELFF. In DNA, the CDR3 is TGCAGTGCTAGTACAGGGGGCTCCGGGGAGCTGTTTTTT.

The gene calls are TRBV7-9 and TRBJ1-5; 11 bases are a match to TRBD1. The CDR3 runs to 18 residues. From germline, CDR1 is SEHNR and CDR2 FQNEAQ (reference sequence). J was trimmed by 3 bases and V by 1 base; bases with no gene match: 8. DNA for the CDR3: TGTGCCAGCAGCTTAGGGACAGGGGGCGATAGGGTCAATCAGCCCCAGCATTTT. Translating it yields CASSLGTGGDRVNQPQHF.

This chain uses TRBV19 with TRBJ1-6, with D maybe TRBD1 (6 bases). V was trimmed by 5 bases and J by 0 bases, leaving 20 bases between them. The CDR3 is made up of 19 amino acids. CDR1 LNHDA and CDR2 SQIVND come from the germline V gene (reference sequence). CDR3 DNA: TGTGCCAGTAGTCTTGGTTCGGACAGAACAAGCTCCTATAATTCACCCCTCCACTTT. This encodes CASSLGSDRTSSYNSPLHF.

The rearrangement joins TRBV19 to TRBJ1-1; 7 bases are a match to TRBD1. This CDR3 has 15 amino acids. CDR1 is LNHDA and CDR2 is SQIVND in the germline V gene (reference sequence). V dropped 5 bases and J dropped 1; count of bases not matched to a gene: 7. CDR3 sequence reads: CASSPRTGSNTEAFF. The CDR3 nucleotides read TGTGCCAGTAGTCCCCGGACAGGCTCGAACACTGAAGCTTTCTTT.

Of note for this clone: The junction departs from the called germline gene at one end, perhaps through a read error. J is TRBJ2-5 and V is TRBV7-2, with TRBD1 matching 7 bases. The CDR3 length is 14 residues. Germline V CDR1 and CDR2: SGHTA, FQGNSA. The CDR3 sequence is CASSQGTDQETQYF. CDR3 in DNA: TGCGCCAGCAGCCAGGGGACAGACCAAGAGACCCAGTACTTC.

The V gene is TRBV6-5, the J gene TRBJ1-2, with TRBD1 identical over 11 bases. Germline CDR1 and CDR2: MNHEY and SVGAGI. Trimming at V came to 6 bases and at J to 4 bases, leaving 7 bases not matched to a gene. The CDR3 totals 15 residues. CDR3: CASSRTGGRGYGYTF. In nucleotides, the CDR3 is TGTGCCAGCAGCCGGACAGGGGGCCGGGGCTATGGCTACACCTTC.

The table lists this clone with a count of one. The rearrangement joins TRBV5-1 to TRBJ1-1, with TRBD1 matching 8 bases. In germline, CDR1 is SGHRS, CDR2 YFSETQ. The length of the CDR3 is 15 residues. With V trimmed by 4 bases and J by 2 bases, 7 bases remained unmatched. This CDR3 reads CASSGRTGRNTEAFF. The CDR3 DNA reads TGCGCCAGCAGCGGAAGGACAGGGAGAAACACTGAAGCTTTCTTT.

This chain links TRBV11-2 with TRBJ2-4, with 10 bases matching TRBD1. The CDR3 is 18 amino acids. After removal of 0 bases from V and 1 base from J, the junction contained 6 bases not matched to a gene. Germline V gene sequence: CDR1 SGHAT, CDR2 FQNNGV. Here the CDR3 reads CASSLEGQGKEAKNIQYF. CDR3 bases: TGTGCCAGCAGCTTAGAGGGACAGGGGAAGGAGGCCAAAAACATTCAGTACTTC.

The V call is TRBV30, the J call TRBJ2-7; 8 bases fit TRBD2. The CDR3 is 18 amino acids. CDR1 is GTSNPN, CDR2 SVGIG, per germline (reference sequence). V dropped 0 bases and J dropped 3; count of bases not matched to a gene: 16. The CDR3 DNA sequence: TGTGCCTGGAGTGTAGGTGAGGGATTCGGGACTAGACACTACGAGCAGTACTTC. This translates into CAWSVGEGFGTRHYEQYF.

This clone has a handful of counts. The gene calls are TRBV4-3 and TRBJ1-5; D might be TRBD1 (6 bases). Germline CDR1 LGHNA, CDR2 YSLEER. This CDR3 is built from 15 residues. Between the trimmed V and J ends, which lost 0 bases and 2 bases, there was a span of 8 bases. CDR3 in DNA: TGCGCCAGCAGCCAAGAGGGGGCAGGCAATCAGCCCCAGCATTTT. It translates to CASSQEGAGNQPQHF.

The rearrangement uses TRBV19 and TRBJ1-6, with 7 bases identical to TRBD1. Trimming took 5 bases from V and 10 from J; bases not matched to a gene: 11. This CDR3 comprises 15 residues. Germline V gene lookup returns CDR1 LNHDA and CDR2 SQIVND (reference sequence). The chain's CDR3 is CASSPGRTGQSPLHF. The DNA for the CDR3 is TGTGCCAGTAGTCCGGGTCGGACAGGCCAATCACCCCTCCACTTT.

The chain is built from TRBV11-2 and TRBJ1-4; 9 bases are a match to TRBD1. The CDR3 contains 16 residues. Germline-derived CDR1 and CDR2 are SGHAT and FQNNGV. V shed 5 bases, J shed 7 bases, and the junction held 11 bases outside the gene matches. In nucleotides, the CDR3 is TGTGCCAGCAGCCCCTCCGGACAGGGGAAAGGTGAAAAACTGTTTTTT. Translating gives CASSPSGQGKGEKLFF.

The chain combines TRBV5-5 with TRBJ1-2; D remains ambiguous. The CDR3 loop spans 16 amino acids. The germline gives CDR1 SGHKS, CDR2 YYEKEE (reference sequence). V was shortened by 0 bases and J by 8 bases, with 20 bases between the two germline ends. This CDR3 is CASSLGNPGGAGGYTF. As DNA, the CDR3 is TGTGCCAGCAGCTTGGGGAACCCGGGAGGAGCGGGCGGCTACACCTTC.

This chain joins TRBV18 and TRBJ1-1, with 7 bases aligning to TRBD1. The CDR3 contains 16 residues. V lost 6 bases to trimming and J lost 1 base; unmatched junction nucleotides: 11. Germline V gene sequence: CDR1 KGHSH, CDR2 LQKENI. In DNA form, the CDR3 reads TGTGCCAGCTCTCACTCTTCCGGGACAGCGAACACTGAAGCTTTCTTT. Translating gives CASSHSSGTANTEAFF.

The V call is TRBV10-3, the J call TRBJ2-2, with D perhaps matching TRBD1 (6 bases). In germline, CDR1 is ENHRY, CDR2 SYGVKD. V shed 4 bases and J shed 9 bases, with 12 bases lying between them. CDR3 length: 13 residues. As DNA, the CDR3 is TGTGCCATCAGTGCCCAGGGGCCCCGGGAGCTGTTTTTT. Translated: CAISAQGPRELFF.

V gene TRBV28 combines with J gene TRBJ1-1; D unresolved. V was pared by 4 bases and J by 0 bases, with 6 bases between. CDR1 and CDR2 from the germline V gene are MDHEN and SYDVKM. CDR3 length: 13 residues. The chain's CDR3 is CASSSRVNTEAFF. The DNA for the CDR3 is TGTGCCAGCAGTTCGAGGGTGAACACTGAAGCTTTCTTT.

This chain joins TRBV4-3 and TRBJ2-1, with 9 bases identical to TRBD2. Unmatched junction bases numbered 11, after V lost 6 bases and J lost 8 bases. CDR1 and CDR2 (germline): LGHNA, YSLEER. There are 15 residues in the CDR3. CDR3 coding DNA: TGCGCCAGCAGTCCCGGGACTAGCCGTCCCGATGAGCAGTTCTTC. Amino acids: CASSPGTSRPDEQFF.

The chain recombines TRBV18 with TRBJ1-1, with 7 bases that match TRBD1. Germline V gene lookup returns CDR1 KGHSH and CDR2 LQKENI. The CDR3 spans 14 residues. Losses at the gene ends were 4 bases for V and 0 bases for J; bases not matched to a gene: 2. The CDR3 DNA sequence: TGTGCCAGCTCACTGGGACAGCTGAACACTGAAGCTTTCTTT. Translation: CASSLGQLNTEAFF.

The genes are TRBV4-3 and TRBJ1-4, with D possibly matching TRBD1 (6 bases). The CDR3 sequence is 17 residues long. Germline V lookup: CDR1 LGHNA, CDR2 YSLEER. V was pared by 1 base and J by 4 bases, with 16 bases between. The CDR3 DNA sequence: TGCGCCAGCAGCCAAGGGGTTGCCACAGGGATTAATGAAAAACTGTTTTTT. This encodes CASSQGVATGINEKLFF.